The rows below give T cell receptor beta chains drawn from one sample of a study of T cells in tuberculosis. The table came from immunoSEQ multiplex PCR; TCRdb's copy has only in-frame clones and leaves some out. Here the sample spans around 26,000 clones, nearly 97% being singletons. Sequencing input: PBMCs. Source of these receptors: a donor aged 10-29 years with latent tuberculosis or without tuberculosis infection. CDR3s include the opening cysteine and the closing phenylalanine or tryptophan. The D gene is left open where the match is weak. Clone size, where shown, is once, few, many, or a class for clones that have expanded.

size	D	J	V	DNA	CDR3
.	.	TRBJ1-2	TRBV30	TGTGCCTGGTCCTGGGGGGGGAACGGCTACACCTTC	CAWSWGGNGYTF
.	TRBD2	TRBJ2-1	TRBV2	TGTGCCAGCAGGGGGACTAGCGGGGGACCGTCCTACAATGAGCAGTTCTTC	CASRGTSGGPSYNEQFF
.	.	TRBJ1-4	TRBV6-6	TGTGCCAGTCAAAGCCGGGAAAAACTGTTTTTT	CASQSREKLFF
.	.	TRBJ2-1	TRBV6-1	TGTGCCAGCAGTGACCAGACAGGTTACCCCTACAATGAGCAGTTCTTC	CASSDQTGYPYNEQFF
.	TRBD1	TRBJ1-3	TRBV19	TGTGCCAGTAGCCCAGGGGGATCTGGAAACACCATATATTTT	CASSPGGSGNTIYF
.	.	TRBJ1-4	TRBV9	TGTGCCAGCAGCCCGAGGAGTGCGGCGGAAGCAACTAATGAAAAACTGTTTTTT	CASSPRSAAEATNEKLFF
.	.	TRBJ2-2	TRBV5-4	TGTGCCAGCAGCTTCTCCGGGGAGCTGTTTTTT	CASSFSGELFF
once	TRBD1	TRBJ1-1	TRBV2	TGTGCCAGCAGTGAAGTGACAGGGTTTCACACTGAAGCTTTCTTT	CASSEVTGFHTEAFF
.	TRBD1	TRBJ1-4	TRBV5-1	TGCGCCAGCAGCTGGTCGACAGGGTTTAATGAAAAACTGTTTTTT	CASSWSTGFNEKLFF
.	.	TRBJ1-6	TRBV7-8	TGTGCCAGCAGCGGCCGGGATAATTATTCACCCCTCCACTTT	CASSGRDNYSPLHF
.	TRBD2	TRBJ2-3	TRBV5-1	TGCGCCAGCAGCTTGGTTACTAGCGGGGTTAGCACAGATACGCAGTATTTT	CASSLVTSGVSTDTQYF
.	TRBD2	TRBJ2-1	TRBV6-1	TGTGCCAGCAGTGAATTGACTAGCGGGGGGCGCAATGAGCAGTTCTTC	CASSELTSGGRNEQFF
.	TRBD1	TRBJ2-1	TRBV28	TGTGCCAGCATCCCGGGACAGGCTTACAATGAGCAGTTCTTC	CASIPGQAYNEQFF
.	.	TRBJ2-1	TRBV27	TGTGCCAGCAGTCTGCTAGGAACCTACAATGAGCAGTTCTTC	CASSLLGTYNEQFF
.	.	TRBJ1-6	TRBV19	TGTGCCAGTAGTATTCGGGGGGAGTCACCCCTCCACTTT	CASSIRGESPLHF
.	TRBD1	TRBJ2-3	TRBV7-8	TGTGCCAGCAGCTTAGGACAGGGGAGCACAGATACGCAGTATTTT	CASSLGQGSTDTQYF
.	TRBD1	TRBJ1-2	TRBV12-5	TGTGCTAGTGGTTTGAATGAGGGGGCGCGGGACTATGGCTACACCTTC	CASGLNEGARDYGYTF
.	.	TRBJ2-5	TRBV5-5	TGTGCCAGCAGATTTCTCGGACGGGGAGAGACCCAGTACTTC	CASRFLGRGETQYF
.	.	TRBJ1-1	TRBV4-1	TGCGCCAGCAGCCAAGGGGCCCCAAGCGGGACTGAAGCTTTCTTT	CASSQGAPSGTEAFF
.	.	TRBJ2-7	TRBV27	TGTGCCAGCAGTTTAGGGGCAGGACCTACCTACGAGCAGTACTTC	CASSLGAGPTYEQYF
.	.	TRBJ2-5	TRBV11-2	TGTGCCAGCAGCTTCTACAGGGCCCCTCGGGGGGAAGAGACCCAGTACTTC	CASSFYRAPRGEETQYF
.	.	TRBJ2-3	TRBV7-3	TGTGCCAGCAGCCTACGGGCAGGGGCGGAAGATACGCAGTATTTT	CASSLRAGAEDTQYF
.	TRBD2	TRBJ2-1	TRBV19	TGTGCCAGTAGTATAAGACTAGCCCTCAATGAGCAGTTCTTC	CASSIRLALNEQFF
.	.	TRBJ1-1	TRBV2	TGTGCCAGCTGTACCGTGGGGGGTGGGACTGAAGCTTTCTTT	CASCTVGGGTEAFF
.	TRBD1	TRBJ2-6	TRBV6-5	TGTGCCAGCAGGCGACAGGGGTCTGGGGCCAACGTCCTGACTTTC	CASRRQGSGANVLTF
.	TRBD1	TRBJ1-1	TRBV2	TGTGCCAGCAGCGCCAGGGGGAGGTACACTGAAGCTTTCTTT	CASSARGRYTEAFF
once	.	TRBJ2-7	TRBV6-1	TGTGCCAGCAGTGAATCCAGGGTAGAGTCAGACGAGCAGTACTTC	CASSESRVESDEQYF
.	.	TRBJ2-7	TRBV6-5	TGTGCCAGCAGTTACTCGAGTCGAAGCTACTCCTACGAGCAGTACTTC	CASSYSSRSYSYEQYF
.	TRBD1	TRBJ1-1	TRBV5-1	TGCGCCAGCAGTAGGGGGCAGGGGAACACTGAAGCTTTCTTT	CASSRGQGNTEAFF
.	TRBD1	TRBJ1-1	TRBV29-1	TGCAGCGTCCAACGACGGACAGGGGTGGCTGAAGCTTTCTTT	CSVQRRTGVAEAFF
.	TRBD2	TRBJ2-1	TRBV2	TGTGCCAGCAGTGTAAGCACTAGCGGGCCCAACTACCGCGACAATGAGCAGTTCTTC	CASSVSTSGPNYRDNEQFF
.	.	TRBJ2-2	TRBV2	TGTGCCAGCAGGGGCGCCGGGGAGCTGTTTTTT	CASRGAGELFF
.	.	TRBJ2-5	TRBV27	TGTGCCAGCAGTACCCATGGTCCCGTGGGACTGAAAGAGACCCAGTACTTC	CASSTHGPVGLKETQYF
.	.	TRBJ1-1	TRBV10-1	TGCGCCAGCAGTGCTGGGCTGGCTGAAGCTTTCTTT	CASSAGLAEAFF
.	TRBD1	TRBJ1-6	TRBV4-2	TGTGCCAGCAGCCAAGATTCATCGATCACAGGGGCTTGGGGCGGCCTCCACTTT	CASSQDSSITGAWGGLHF
.	.	TRBJ1-1	TRBV2	TGTGCCAGCAGTGCAGACGGGGGAAGGGGTGAAGCTTTCTTT	CASSADGGRGEAFF
once	TRBD2	TRBJ2-1	TRBV4-2	TGTGCCAGCAGCCGAGAGCGGGGGGTATATGAGCAGTTCTTC	CASSRERGVYEQFF
.	TRBD1	TRBJ2-1	TRBV7-6	TGTGCCAGCAGCTCCCGACAGGGGGTGCGGAATGAGCAGTTCTTC	CASSSRQGVRNEQFF
.	TRBD1	TRBJ1-3	TRBV30	TGTGCCTGGAGTGCTGGGACAGGGGGCTATGGAAACACCATATATTTT	CAWSAGTGGYGNTIYF
.	.	TRBJ1-1	TRBV5-4	TGTGCCAGCAGCTCCGCAAGGGGTTCGGACACTGAAGCTTTCTTT	CASSSARGSDTEAFF
.	.	TRBJ2-2	TRBV7-9	TGTGCCAGCAGTATGGGGGGACTCAACACCGGGGAGCTGTTTTTT	CASSMGGLNTGELFF
.	.	TRBJ1-1	TRBV6-6	TGTGCCAGCACCCACCTCACAGGGAATGAAGCTTTCTTT	CASTHLTGNEAFF
.	TRBD1	TRBJ1-2	TRBV19	TGTGCCAGTAGTGCCGACAGGGGATACCTCTATGGCTACACCTTC	CASSADRGYLYGYTF
few	.	TRBJ1-1	TRBV19	TGTGCCAGTAGTATAAACAGGCTTTTACCTGAAGCTTTCTTT	CASSINRLLPEAFF
once	TRBD1	TRBJ2-1	TRBV25-1	TGTGCCAGCAGTGCGGGACAGAGAGACAATGAGCAGTTCTTC	CASSAGQRDNEQFF
.	.	TRBJ1-2	TRBV5-6	TGTGCCAGCAGCGCTACAGGGAACTATGGCTACACCTTC	CASSATGNYGYTF
.	TRBD1	TRBJ1-6	TRBV7-2	TGTGCCAGCAGGCGTGCCGGGACAGCTTCTTCACCCCTCCACTTT	CASRRAGTASSPLHF
.	TRBD1	TRBJ1-3	TRBV7-9	TGTGCCAGCAGCTTCCTGGGGAAACAGGGGGCCCCTGGAAACACCATATATTTT	CASSFLGKQGAPGNTIYF
.	.	TRBJ2-3	TRBV30	TGTGCCTGGAGCCGGAGGAGCGGACCAAGCACAGATACGCAGTATTTT	CAWSRRSGPSTDTQYF
.	TRBD1	TRBJ2-3	TRBV6-4	TGTGCCAGCAGTGAGACAGGGCCCACAGATACGCAGTATTTT	CASSETGPTDTQYF
once	.	TRBJ2-3	TRBV19	TGTGCCAGTAGTGGTGGCCATACGCAGTATTTT	CASSGGHTQYF
.	TRBD1	TRBJ2-1	TRBV5-1	TGCGCCAGCAGCTTGGCCGGGACAGGGAGTGAGCAGTTCTTC	CASSLAGTGSEQFF